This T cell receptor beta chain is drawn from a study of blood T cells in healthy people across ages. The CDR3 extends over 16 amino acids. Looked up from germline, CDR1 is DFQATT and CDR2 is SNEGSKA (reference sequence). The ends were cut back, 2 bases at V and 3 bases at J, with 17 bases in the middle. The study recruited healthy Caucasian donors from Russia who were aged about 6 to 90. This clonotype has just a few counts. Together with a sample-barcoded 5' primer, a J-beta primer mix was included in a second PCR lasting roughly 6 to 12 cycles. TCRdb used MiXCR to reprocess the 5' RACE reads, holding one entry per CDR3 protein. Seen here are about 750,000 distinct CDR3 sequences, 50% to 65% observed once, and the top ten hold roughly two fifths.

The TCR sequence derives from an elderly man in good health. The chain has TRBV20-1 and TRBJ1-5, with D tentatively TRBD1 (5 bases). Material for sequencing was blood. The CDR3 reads CSARPEGPLSNQPQHF. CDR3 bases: TGCAGTGCTAGACCCGAGGGGCCGCTCTCCAATCAGCCCCAGCATTTT.